This is a list of T cell receptor beta chains from one sample in a study of multiple sclerosis patients with progressive multifocal leukoencephalopathy. Profiled with immunoSEQ multiplex PCR; TCRdb holds only in-frame clones, not every one. Here the sample spans under 30,000 clones, 85% to 90% being singletons. Source: PBMCs, taken from a patient treated with natalizumab. These receptors were obtained from a human donor with multiple sclerosis. Both conserved end residues are part of each CDR3. A D gene is named only where the DNA matches it firmly. Clone size is shown for a subset of rows, as once, few, many or a class of expanded clone.

clone size: -
J gene: TRBJ1-4
D gene: -
V gene: TRBV5-4
CDR3 DNA: TGTGCCAGCAGCCCGGAGGCCGCTCGTGGAACTAATGAAAAACTGTTTTTT
CDR3 protein: CASSPEAARGTNEKLFF

clone size: -
J gene: TRBJ2-1
D gene: TRBD2
V gene: TRBV2
CDR3 DNA: TGTGCCAGCAGGCGTGAGACTAGCGGGAATTACAATGAGCAGTTCTTC
CDR3 protein: CASRRETSGNYNEQFF

clone size: -
J gene: TRBJ2-7
D gene: -
V gene: TRBV7-8
CDR3 DNA: TGTGCCAGCAGACAAAACCTAGGGGCAGTGAGGCAGTACTTC
CDR3 protein: CASRQNLGAVRQYF

clone size: once
J gene: TRBJ2-1
D gene: -
V gene: TRBV5-4
CDR3 DNA: TGTGCCAGCAGCGGGGGGGCGGGCCGGATTTACAATGAGCAGTTCTTC
CDR3 protein: CASSGGAGRIYNEQFF

clone size: -
J gene: TRBJ2-1
D gene: -
V gene: TRBV7-2
CDR3 DNA: TGTGCCAGCAGCTTAGGACAGATGGACCACAATACGCAGTTCTTC
CDR3 protein: CASSLGQMDHNTQFF

clone size: -
J gene: TRBJ1-5
D gene: -
V gene: TRBV19
CDR3 DNA: TGTGCCAGTAGTAGAGGGGAGAGCAATCAGCCCCAGCATTTT
CDR3 protein: CASSRGESNQPQHF

clone size: -
J gene: TRBJ1-1
D gene: -
V gene: TRBV19
CDR3 DNA: TGTGCCAGTAAAGGAATCACGCAGCAGAACACTGAAGCTTTCTTT
CDR3 protein: CASKGITQQNTEAFF

clone size: -
J gene: TRBJ2-3
D gene: TRBD2
V gene: TRBV11-3
CDR3 DNA: TGTGCCAGCAGCATTTCCGGGGGGGCAGGAGATACGCAGTATTTT
CDR3 protein: CASSISGGAGDTQYF

clone size: -
J gene: TRBJ1-3
D gene: TRBD1
V gene: TRBV30
CDR3 DNA: TGTGCCTGTAGACTTAGACCTCGACAGGGCTTTTTTTCTGGAAACACCATATATTTT
CDR3 protein: CACRLRPRQGFFSGNTIYF

clone size: -
J gene: TRBJ2-3
D gene: TRBD2
V gene: TRBV10-3
CDR3 DNA: TGTGCCATCAGGCACACTAGCGGGAGGGCCCTCGACACAGATACGCAGTATTTT
CDR3 protein: CAIRHTSGRALDTDTQYF

clone size: -
J gene: TRBJ2-1
D gene: -
V gene: TRBV5-1
CDR3 DNA: TGCGCCAGCAGCTTGGGGTGGTTTTTCTACAATGAGCAGTTCTTC
CDR3 protein: CASSLGWFFYNEQFF

clone size: -
J gene: TRBJ1-1
D gene: TRBD1
V gene: TRBV18
CDR3 DNA: TGTGCCAGCTCCCCGGACAGGTCCAACACTGAAGCTTTCTTT
CDR3 protein: CASSPDRSNTEAFF

clone size: -
J gene: TRBJ2-6
D gene: -
V gene: TRBV7-2
CDR3 DNA: TGTGCCAGCAGCTTAACAGCAGGGCTCGGGGCCAACGTCCTGACTTTC
CDR3 protein: CASSLTAGLGANVLTF

clone size: -
J gene: TRBJ2-7
D gene: TRBD1
V gene: TRBV7-9
CDR3 DNA: TGTGCCAGCAGCTTTTGGACGGACAGGGCCTACGAGCAGTACTTC
CDR3 protein: CASSFWTDRAYEQYF

clone size: -
J gene: TRBJ1-5
D gene: -
V gene: TRBV30
CDR3 DNA: TGTGCCTGGAGCGGGACAAATAGAAATCAGCCCCAGCATTTT
CDR3 protein: CAWSGTNRNQPQHF

clone size: once
J gene: TRBJ1-5
D gene: -
V gene: TRBV5-1
CDR3 DNA: TGCGCCAGCAGCTTCCTTAGGGGACAGCCCCAGCATTTT
CDR3 protein: CASSFLRGQPQHF

clone size: once
J gene: TRBJ2-7
D gene: -
V gene: TRBV6-5
CDR3 DNA: TGTGCCAGCAGTTACAGGGCGTCAGCCTTAATCTACGAGCAGTACTTC
CDR3 protein: CASSYRASALIYEQYF

clone size: -
J gene: TRBJ1-1
D gene: -
V gene: TRBV11-2
CDR3 DNA: TGTGCCAGCAACCGAGGGGAGCGCAGCAACACTGAAGCTTTCTTT
CDR3 protein: CASNRGERSNTEAFF

clone size: -
J gene: TRBJ2-7
D gene: -
V gene: TRBV28
CDR3 DNA: TGTGCCAGCAGTTTGTCGACCTACGAGCAGTACTTC
CDR3 protein: CASSLSTYEQYF

clone size: -
J gene: TRBJ1-4
D gene: -
V gene: TRBV28
CDR3 DNA: TGTGCCAGCAGTCCCGGGACGCCTATTTCAACTAATGAAAAACTGTTTTTT
CDR3 protein: CASSPGTPISTNEKLFF

clone size: -
J gene: TRBJ2-3
D gene: -
V gene: TRBV4-3
CDR3 DNA: TGCGCCAGCAGCCAAGGGGATCCTAGCGCCACAGATACGCAGTATTTT
CDR3 protein: CASSQGDPSATDTQYF

clone size: -
J gene: TRBJ2-7
D gene: -
V gene: TRBV27
CDR3 DNA: TGTGCCAGCAGTTTAAGGTTTAGTGGCGGCTACGAGCAGTACTTC
CDR3 protein: CASSLRFSGGYEQYF

clone size: -
J gene: TRBJ2-6
D gene: -
V gene: TRBV28
CDR3 DNA: TGTGCCAGCAGTTTCTCAGGCTCTGGGGCCAACGTCCTGACTTTC
CDR3 protein: CASSFSGSGANVLTF

clone size: once
J gene: TRBJ2-3
D gene: TRBD2
V gene: TRBV6-5
CDR3 DNA: TGTGCCAGCTCCACGGGGGGAGGGCAGTATTTT
CDR3 protein: CASSTGGGQYF

clone size: -
J gene: TRBJ2-2
D gene: -
V gene: TRBV5-1
CDR3 DNA: TGCGCCAGCAGCTTGGGGCTCGCCGGGACCGGGGAGCTGTTTTTT
CDR3 protein: CASSLGLAGTGELFF

clone size: -
J gene: TRBJ1-5
D gene: -
V gene: TRBV18
CDR3 DNA: TGTGCCAGCTCACCACGGGGGGATCAGCCCCAGCATTTT
CDR3 protein: CASSPRGDQPQHF

clone size: -
J gene: TRBJ1-2
D gene: TRBD1
V gene: TRBV5-4
CDR3 DNA: TGTGCCAGCAGCTTGGCCAACAGGGGAGATGGCTACACCTTC
CDR3 protein: CASSLANRGDGYTF

clone size: -
J gene: TRBJ2-5
D gene: -
V gene: TRBV7-7
CDR3 DNA: TGTGCTAGCAGCTCCGGACAGCTCCAAGAGACCCAGTACTTC
CDR3 protein: CASSSGQLQETQYF

clone size: -
J gene: TRBJ2-1
D gene: -
V gene: TRBV11-2
CDR3 DNA: TGTGCCAGCAGCCTAGGGGTCGGGGGCAACAATGAGCAGTTCTTC
CDR3 protein: CASSLGVGGNNEQFF

clone size: -
J gene: TRBJ2-1
D gene: TRBD2
V gene: TRBV7-2
CDR3 DNA: TGTGCCAGCAGCTTATCCCCGGGTAGCGGGAGGAACAATGAGCAGTTCTTC
CDR3 protein: CASSLSPGSGRNNEQFF

clone size: -
J gene: TRBJ1-1
D gene: -
V gene: TRBV10-2
CDR3 DNA: TGCGCCAGCAGTATATTAGCCTTTGAAGCTTTCTTT
CDR3 protein: CASSILAFEAFF

clone size: -
J gene: TRBJ1-2
D gene: -
V gene: TRBV4-3
CDR3 DNA: TGCGCCAGCAGCCAAGATGAACAGATAGATGGCTACACCTTC
CDR3 protein: CASSQDEQIDGYTF

clone size: -
J gene: TRBJ2-7
D gene: TRBD2
V gene: TRBV19
CDR3 DNA: TGTGCCAGTAGGCCGACCGCTAGCGGGTCCTACGAGCAGTACTTC
CDR3 protein: CASRPTASGSYEQYF

clone size: once
J gene: TRBJ1-6
D gene: TRBD1
V gene: TRBV6-1
CDR3 DNA: TGTGCCAGCAGTGAAATACAGGGGGGTTCACCCCTCCACTTT
CDR3 protein: CASSEIQGGSPLHF